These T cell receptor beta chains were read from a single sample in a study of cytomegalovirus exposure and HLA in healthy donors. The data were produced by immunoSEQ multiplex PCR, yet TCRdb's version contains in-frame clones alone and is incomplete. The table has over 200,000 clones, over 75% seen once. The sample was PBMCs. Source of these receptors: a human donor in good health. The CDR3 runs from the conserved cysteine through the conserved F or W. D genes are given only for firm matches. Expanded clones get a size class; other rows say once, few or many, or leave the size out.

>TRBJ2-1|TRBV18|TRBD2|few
TGTGCCAGCTCACCACCCCTCCTAGCGGGAGGGTACAATGAGCAGTTCTTC
CASSPPLLAGGYNEQFF
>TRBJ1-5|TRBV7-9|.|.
TGTGCCAGCAGCTTAGGGAGACAGCCCCAGCATTTT
CASSLGRQPQHF
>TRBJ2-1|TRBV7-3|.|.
TGTGCCAGCAGCCTAAAGGGTGGGGCCTTCGGCGCGAGCTCCTACAATGAGCAGTTCTTC
CASSLKGGAFGASSYNEQFF
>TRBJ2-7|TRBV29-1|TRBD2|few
TGCAGCGTTGAAGCCGGTAGCGGGAGAATCGAGCAGTACTTC
CSVEAGSGRIEQYF
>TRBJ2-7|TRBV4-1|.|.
TGCGCCAGCAGCCAAGACCCCCCCCGGGCGGGCCCCTACGAGCAGTACTTC
CASSQDPPRAGPYEQYF
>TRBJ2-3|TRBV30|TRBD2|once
TGTGCCTGGAGCAGCGGGAGGGGTTACACAGATACGCAGTATTTT
CAWSSGRGYTDTQYF
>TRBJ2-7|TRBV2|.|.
TGTGCCAGCAGTGAATCGCGGGGAACTCCGTACTTC
CASSESRGTPYF
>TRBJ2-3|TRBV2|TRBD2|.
TGTGCCAGCAGTGAAGCGCATGCGGGGGGCACAGATACGCAGTATTTT
CASSEAHAGGTDTQYF
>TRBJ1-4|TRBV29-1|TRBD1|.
TGCAGCGCCGGACAGGTTCTAAATGAAAAACTGTTTTTT
CSAGQVLNEKLFF
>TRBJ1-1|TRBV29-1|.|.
TGCAGCGTTGCAGTGGTGGTGGCTTTCTTT
CSVAVVVAFF
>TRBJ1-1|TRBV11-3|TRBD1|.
TGTGCCAGCAGCTCCTCGGGACAGGGGGCCACTGAAGCTTTCTTT
CASSSSGQGATEAFF
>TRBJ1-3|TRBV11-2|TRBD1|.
TGTGCCAGCAGGGGGCAGGGGGAGTTTGGAAACACCATATATTTT
CASRGQGEFGNTIYF
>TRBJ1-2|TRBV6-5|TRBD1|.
TGTGCCAGCAGTTACTCGAGTGGACAGGGACTAGGCTACACCTTC
CASSYSSGQGLGYTF
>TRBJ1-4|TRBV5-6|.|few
TGTGCCAGCAGCCCCCTGCCGGGCGGGGGACTCGGAACTAATGAAAAACTGTTTTTT
CASSPLPGGGLGTNEKLFF
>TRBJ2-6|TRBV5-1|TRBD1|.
TGCGCCAGCAGCTTGGGCGGACAGGGAATCTCTGGGGCCAACGTCCTGACTTTC
CASSLGGQGISGANVLTF
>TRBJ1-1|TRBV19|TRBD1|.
TGTGCCAGTAGTACCGGGACAGGGGATTTTGAAGCTTTCTTT
CASSTGTGDFEAFF
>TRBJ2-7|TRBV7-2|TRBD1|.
TGTGCCAGCAGCTGGCGACAGGGCCGTACCACCCCCTGTCGGTACTTC
CASSWRQGRTTPCRYF
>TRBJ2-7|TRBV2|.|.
TGTGCCAGCAGTGAGACAGGCTACGAGCAGTACTTC
CASSETGYEQYF
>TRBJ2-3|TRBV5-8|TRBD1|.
TGTGCCAGCAGCCCCGTGCAGTTCCGAGGGGGCCCCCCTAATACGCAGTATTTT
CASSPVQFRGGPPNTQYF
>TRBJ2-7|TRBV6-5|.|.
TGTGCCAGCAGTTACTATCAGGGGGGCCACGAGCAGTACTTC
CASSYYQGGHEQYF
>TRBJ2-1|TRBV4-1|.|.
TGCGCCAGCAGCCCGATCGTTGAAAGAGGGCTGCGTGAGCAGTTCTTC
CASSPIVERGLREQFF
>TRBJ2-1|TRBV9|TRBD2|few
TGTGCCAGCAGCGTAGGTTTTGGACTAGCGGAAAATGAGCAGTTCTTC
CASSVGFGLAENEQFF
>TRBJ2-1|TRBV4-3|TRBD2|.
TGCGCCAGCAGCCAAGATCCCACAGATCTGACTAGCGGGTACCACAATGAGCAGTTCTTC
CASSQDPTDLTSGYHNEQFF
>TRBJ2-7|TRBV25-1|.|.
TGTGCCAGCAGTGGACCGACAGGCTACGAGCAGTACTTC
CASSGPTGYEQYF
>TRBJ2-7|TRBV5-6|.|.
TGTGCCAGCAGCTTAGGCAGGGGCGGCGAGCAGTACTTC
CASSLGRGGEQYF
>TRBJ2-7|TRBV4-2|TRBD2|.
TGTGCCAGCAGCCCCGGGACTAGCGAGCAGTACTTC
CASSPGTSEQYF
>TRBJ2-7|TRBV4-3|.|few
TGCGCCAGCAGCCAAGAACGCCGGGGGAACGAGCAGTACTTC
CASSQERRGNEQYF
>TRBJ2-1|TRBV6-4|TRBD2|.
TGTGCCAGCAGTGGGACTAGCGGGAGCAATGAGCAGTTCTTC
CASSGTSGSNEQFF
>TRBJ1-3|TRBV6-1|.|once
TGTGCCAGCAGTGACAGGGGCCCCTACTCTGGAAACACCATATATTTT
CASSDRGPYSGNTIYF
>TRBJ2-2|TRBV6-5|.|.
TGTGCCAGCAGTTACTCGAGATATAGGGGTTCCGGGGAGCTGTTTTTT
CASSYSRYRGSGELFF
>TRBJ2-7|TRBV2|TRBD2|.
TGTGCCAGCAGTGACTGGCGGGAGGGCCGCTACGAGCAGTACTTC
CASSDWREGRYEQYF
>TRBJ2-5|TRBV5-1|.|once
TGCGCCAGCAGCTTGGGACAGGCAGAGACCCAGTACTTC
CASSLGQAETQYF
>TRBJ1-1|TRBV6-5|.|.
TGTGCCAGCAACACCATCAGCGGGGCCGGCACTGAAGCTTTCTTT
CASNTISGAGTEAFF
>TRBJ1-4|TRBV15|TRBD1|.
TGTGCCACCAGCAGAGACCGACAGGGAAATGAAAAACTGTTTTTT
CATSRDRQGNEKLFF
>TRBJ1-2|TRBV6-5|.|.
TGTGCCAGCAGTTACCAGGGTGGCTACACCTTC
CASSYQGGYTF
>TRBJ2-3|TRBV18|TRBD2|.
TGTGCCAGCTCAGCTAGCGGTGGAGGTACAGATACGCAGTATTTT
CASSASGGGTDTQYF
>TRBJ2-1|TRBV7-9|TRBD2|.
TGTGCCAGCAGCTTAGAACTAGCGGGAGCCAGTGAGCAGTTCTTC
CASSLELAGASEQFF
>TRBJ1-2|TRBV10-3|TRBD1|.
TGTGCCATCAGTGAGATGCGACAGGGGGCAGATCCAAAGGGGGTATTCGCCTTC
CAISEMRQGADPKGVFAF
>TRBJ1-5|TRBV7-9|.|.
TGTGCCAGCAGCTTAGTACGGGATAGCAATCAGCCCCAGCATTTT
CASSLVRDSNQPQHF
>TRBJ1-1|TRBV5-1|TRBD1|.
TGCGCCAGCAGCCCGACCCGGGACAGGCCTGAAGCTTTCTTT
CASSPTRDRPEAFF
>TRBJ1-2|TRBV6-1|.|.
TGTGCCAGCAGTGAGTTCTTTAACTATGGCTACACCTTC
CASSEFFNYGYTF
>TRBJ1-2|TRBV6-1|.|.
TGTGCCAGCAGTAGCCCGTTGAACTATGGCTACACCTTC
CASSSPLNYGYTF
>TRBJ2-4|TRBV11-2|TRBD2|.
TGTGCCAGCAGCTTAGAGGGACTAGGGAAAAGCATTCAGTACTTC
CASSLEGLGKSIQYF
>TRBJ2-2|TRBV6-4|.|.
TGTGCCAGCAGTGGACAGGTTGACGGGGAGCTGTTTTTT
CASSGQVDGELFF
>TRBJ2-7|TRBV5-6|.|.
TGTGCCAGCAGCCTTCTTGACAGGTTTGGCGAGCAGTACTTC
CASSLLDRFGEQYF
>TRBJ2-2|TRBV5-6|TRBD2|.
TGTGCCAGCACCCGGACTAGCGGGAGGTCTTACACCGGGGAGCTGTTTTTT
CASTRTSGRSYTGELFF
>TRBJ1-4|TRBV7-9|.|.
TGTGCCAGCAGCATGACAGCGCTTAATGAAAAACTGTTTTTT
CASSMTALNEKLFF
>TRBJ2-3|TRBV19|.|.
TGTGCCAGTACTTGGGGCTGGACAGATACGCAGTATTTT
CASTWGWTDTQYF
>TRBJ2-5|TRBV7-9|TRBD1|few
TGTTCCAGCAGCCCCGTGACAGGGGTGGAGACCCAGTACTTC
CSSSPVTGVETQYF
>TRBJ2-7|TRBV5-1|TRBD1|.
TGCGCCAGCAGAGAATACCGGGACAGGTATGAGGAGCAGTACTTC
CASREYRDRYEEQYF
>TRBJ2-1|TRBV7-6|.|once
TGTGCCAGCAGCTCCCCCGGGCTAGCGTACGAGCAGTTCTTC
CASSSPGLAYEQFF
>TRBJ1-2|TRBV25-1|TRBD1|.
TGTGCCAGCAGTGGACAGGGATGGGGCTACACCTTC
CASSGQGWGYTF
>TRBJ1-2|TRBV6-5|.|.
TGTGCCAGCAGTTGGACCGTAGGGGGGGTCTATGGCTACACCTTC
CASSWTVGGVYGYTF
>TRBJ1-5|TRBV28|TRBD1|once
TGTGCCAGCAGTCTCGGGACAGGGAGGGCTCAGCCCCAGCATTTT
CASSLGTGRAQPQHF
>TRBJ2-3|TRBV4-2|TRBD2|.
TGTGCCAGCAGCCAAGGGGTGACTAGCGGGACCAACGGGCACACAGATACGCAGTATTTT
CASSQGVTSGTNGHTDTQYF
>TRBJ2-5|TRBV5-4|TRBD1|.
TGTGCCAGCAGCATGACAGGGTTGGAGACCCAGTACTTC
CASSMTGLETQYF
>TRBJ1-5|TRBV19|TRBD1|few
TGTGCCAGTAGTAAAGACAGGGGTCAGCCCCAGCATTTT
CASSKDRGQPQHF